This TCR beta chain was observed in a study of metastatic and nonmetastatic thyroid tumors. Thyroid surgery took place with no prior treatment in any patient. This clone was counted between two and nine times. Its antigen is still unknown. In the study's own analysis: The study's classifier, a distant-metastasis tool for papillary thyroid cancer, was built using CDR3 differences across clinicopathological groups. With MiXCR, TCRdb reprocessed the PCR reads. The V and J calls and clone size come from TCRdb's table, not from the authors' own analysis. The sample has tens of thousands of clones; 20% are singletons. The CDR3 has 14 residues. Germline CDR1 reads WSHSY; CDR2 reads SAAADI. The junction had 12 bases not matched to a gene; V was cut back by 9 bases and J by 8 bases. Findings and caveats of the study: Patients with malignant thyroid tumors reportedly had significantly higher TCR beta diversity than those with benign nodules, in blood and tumor.

Sequenced input: blood. The chain has TRBV10-2 and TRBJ1-4; 7 positions match TRBD1. This receptor was obtained from a female donor with papillary thyroid cancer or a benign thyroid nodule (not recorded which). Some clones in this sample may be carry-over from other donors' samples. The CDR3 sequence: CASQETAGGEKLFF. The CDR3 bases are TGCGCCAGTCAGGAGACAGCAGGGGGGGAAAAACTGTTTTTT.